Listed below are T cell receptor beta chains from one sample, sequenced in a study of blood T cell repertoires in COVID-19. This table comes from immunoSEQ multiplex PCR, and its TCRdb copy is limited to in-frame clones, with some not included. The data hold over 200,000 clones, with 75% to 90% observed a single time. Sequencing input: peripheral blood. The source of these receptors is a human donor in a cohort sampled during active COVID-19. CDR3s leave out the opening cysteine and the closing phenylalanine or tryptophan.

V: TRBV5-4; J: TRBJ1-6; CDR3: ASSIDWVGSPLH
V: TRBV27; J: TRBJ2-1; CDR3: ASSFRDRDYNEQF
V: TRBV12-5; J: TRBJ1-1; CDR3: ASGLGEAGAEAF
V: TRBV6-1; J: TRBJ1-5; CDR3: ASSELTGRYSNQPQH
V: TRBV24-1; J: TRBJ2-3; CDR3: ATSDLGTIDASTDTQY
V: TRBV6-6; J: TRBJ1-2; CDR3: ASSYPQTGGHGYT
V: TRBV24-1; J: TRBJ1-2; CDR3: ATSPQGNYGYT
V: TRBV29-1; J: TRBJ2-3; CDR3: SVDSPQGTDTQY
V: TRBV2; J: TRBJ2-7; CDR3: ASETGADEQY
V: TRBV10-3; J: TRBJ1-2; CDR3: AISEEEWGYT
V: TRBV18; J: TRBJ1-1; CDR3: ASSLGTVGVGTEAF
V: TRBV2; J: TRBJ1-2; CDR3: ASSEAGRGHGYT
V: TRBV6-6; J: TRBJ2-7; CDR3: ASSWTGYEQY
V: TRBV28; J: TRBJ2-7; CDR3: ASSHTSTRANPYEQY
V: TRBV7-9; J: TRBJ1-5; CDR3: ASSLGQGMWSNQPQH
V: TRBV4-3; J: TRBJ2-7; CDR3: ASSHRTSGLYEQY
V: TRBV29-1; J: TRBJ2-7; CDR3: SVSVGLGSSYEQY
V: TRBV6-9; J: TRBJ2-7; CDR3: ASSRLPGQGYFYEQY
V: TRBV3-1/TRBV3-2; J: TRBJ2-2; CDR3: ASSQGSGWSTGELF
V: TRBV21-1; J: TRBJ2-4; CDR3: ASSKEWGRGY
V: TRBV7-3; J: TRBJ1-1; CDR3: ASSLSGSNTEAF
V: TRBV30; J: TRBJ2-1; CDR3: AWSVLGSSYNEQF
V: TRBV7-2; J: TRBJ1-1; CDR3: ASSSEDRGRNTEAF
V: TRBV7-6; J: TRBJ2-2; CDR3: ASSLRRDRAGELF
V: TRBV6-5; J: TRBJ2-7; CDR3: ASLPRTQSYEQY
V: TRBV9; J: TRBJ2-3; CDR3: ASSPHSYLGTSAGDTQY
V: TRBV29-1; J: TRBJ2-7; CDR3: SVRGGRDYEQY
V: TRBV4-1; J: TRBJ1-2; CDR3: ASSPVGTGENYGYT
V: TRBV9; J: TRBJ1-2; CDR3: ASSPTLMTDPYGYT
V: TRBV19; J: TRBJ1-3; CDR3: ASSIGMDTGNTIY
V: TRBV7-9; J: TRBJ1-1; CDR3: ASSLATTQGTEAF
V: TRBV12-3/TRBV12-4; J: TRBJ1-1; CDR3: ASSFRVEAF
V: TRBV6-2/TRBV6-3; J: TRBJ2-1; CDR3: ASSYIAGSNEQF
V: TRBV29-1; J: TRBJ2-7; CDR3: SVTTGLGVSYEQY
V: TRBV4-1; J: TRBJ2-7; CDR3: ASSQAGGYPYEQY
V: TRBV7-9; J: TRBJ2-7; CDR3: ASSTFRDRSYEQY
V: TRBV7-8; J: TRBJ1-1; CDR3: ASSLGPREAF
V: TRBV6-5; J: TRBJ1-1; CDR3: ASRGDRGPNTEAF
V: TRBV9; J: TRBJ2-1; CDR3: ASSVVSSSGQNEQF
V: TRBV6-4; J: TRBJ1-5; CDR3: ASSDSIGQPQH
V: TRBV7-9; J: TRBJ2-7; CDR3: ASSLSGVPYEQY
V: TRBV6-6; J: TRBJ1-1; CDR3: ATRTGGTYTEAF
V: TRBV7-9; J: TRBJ2-1; CDR3: ASSLGEGEQF
V: TRBV28; J: TRBJ1-1; CDR3: ATEINTEAF
V: TRBV19; J: TRBJ1-2; CDR3: ASSTGRTRGYT
V: TRBV14; J: TRBJ2-7; CDR3: ASSQGGWGHEQY
V: TRBV9; J: TRBJ2-7; CDR3: ASSVGLGFGEQY
V: TRBV7-9; J: TRBJ1-2; CDR3: ASSLPPGRDGYT
V: TRBV2; J: TRBJ1-1; CDR3: ASSEWGQGVKNTEAF